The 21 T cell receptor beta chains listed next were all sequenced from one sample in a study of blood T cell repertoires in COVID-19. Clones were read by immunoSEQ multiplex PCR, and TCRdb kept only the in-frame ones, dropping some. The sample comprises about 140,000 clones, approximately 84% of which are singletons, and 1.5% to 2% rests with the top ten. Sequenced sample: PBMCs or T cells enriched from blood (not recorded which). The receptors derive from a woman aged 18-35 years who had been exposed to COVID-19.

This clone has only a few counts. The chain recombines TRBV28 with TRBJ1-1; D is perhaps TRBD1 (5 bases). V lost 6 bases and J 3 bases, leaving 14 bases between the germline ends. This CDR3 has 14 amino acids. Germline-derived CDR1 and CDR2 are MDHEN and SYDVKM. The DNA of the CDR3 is TGTGCCAGCAGGGGGGGGTGGGCCTACACTGAAGCTTTCTTT. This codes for CASRGGWAYTEAFF.

The CDR3 sequence: CASSDLGTSGRYQETQYF. Written as DNA, the CDR3 is TGTGCCAGTAGCGACCTCGGGACTAGCGGGAGGTACCAAGAGACCCAGTACTTC. V usage is TRBV19 and J usage is TRBJ2-5; TRBD2 matches 15 bases. CDR1 and CDR2 (germline): LNHDA, SQIVND (reference sequence). The CDR3 spans 18 residues. After removal of 6 bases from V and 0 bases from J, the junction contained 8 bases not matched to a gene.

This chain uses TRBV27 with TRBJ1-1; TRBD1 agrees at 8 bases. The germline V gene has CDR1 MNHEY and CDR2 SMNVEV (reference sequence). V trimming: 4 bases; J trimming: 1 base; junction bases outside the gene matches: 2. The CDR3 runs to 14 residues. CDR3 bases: TGTGCCAGCAGTTGGGACAGGCGGAACACTGAAGCTTTCTTT. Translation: CASSWDRRNTEAFF.

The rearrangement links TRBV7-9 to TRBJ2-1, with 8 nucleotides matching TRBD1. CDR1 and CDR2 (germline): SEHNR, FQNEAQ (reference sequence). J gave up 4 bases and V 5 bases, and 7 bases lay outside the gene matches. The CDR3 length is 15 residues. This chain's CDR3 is CASSPRGQGYNEQFF. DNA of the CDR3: TGTGCCAGCAGCCCGCGAGGACAGGGTTACAATGAGCAGTTCTTC.

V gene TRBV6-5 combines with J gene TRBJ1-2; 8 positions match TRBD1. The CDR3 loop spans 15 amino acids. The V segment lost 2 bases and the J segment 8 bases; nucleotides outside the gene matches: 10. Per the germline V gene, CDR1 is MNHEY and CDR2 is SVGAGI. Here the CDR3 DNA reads TGTGCCAGCAGTTACCGACCGACAGGGGCGGGGGGCTACACCTTC. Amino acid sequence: CASSYRPTGAGGYTF.

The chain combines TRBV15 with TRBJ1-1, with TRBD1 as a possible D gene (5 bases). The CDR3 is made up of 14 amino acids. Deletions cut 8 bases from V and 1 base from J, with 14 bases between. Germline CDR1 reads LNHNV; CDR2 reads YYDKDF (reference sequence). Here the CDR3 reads CATRRGPTNTEAFF. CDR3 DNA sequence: TGTGCCACCCGAAGGGGCCCGACGAACACTGAAGCTTTCTTT.

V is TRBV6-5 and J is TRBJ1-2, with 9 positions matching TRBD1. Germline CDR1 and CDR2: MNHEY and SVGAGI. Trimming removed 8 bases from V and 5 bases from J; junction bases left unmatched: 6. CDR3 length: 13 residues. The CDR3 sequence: CASATGTGYGYTF. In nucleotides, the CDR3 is TGTGCCAGCGCAACCGGGACAGGGTATGGCTACACCTTC.

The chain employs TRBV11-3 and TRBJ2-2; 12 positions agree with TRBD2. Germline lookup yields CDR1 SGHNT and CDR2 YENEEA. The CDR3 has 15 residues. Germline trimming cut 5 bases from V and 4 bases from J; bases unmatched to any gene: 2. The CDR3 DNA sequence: TGTGCCAGCAGCCCTAGCGGGAGGGCCACCGGGGAGCTGTTTTTT. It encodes CASSPSGRATGELFF. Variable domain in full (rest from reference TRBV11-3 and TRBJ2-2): EAGVVQSPRYKIIEKKQPVAFWCNPISGHNTLYWYLQNLGQGPELLIRYENEEAVDDSQLPKDRFSAERLKGVDSTLKIQPAELGDSAVYLCASSPSGRATGELFFGEGSRLTVL.

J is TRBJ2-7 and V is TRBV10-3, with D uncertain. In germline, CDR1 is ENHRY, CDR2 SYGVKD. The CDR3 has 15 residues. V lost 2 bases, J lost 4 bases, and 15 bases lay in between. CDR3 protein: CAISETSVMLYEQYF. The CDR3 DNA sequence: TGTGCCATCAGTGAGACAAGCGTAATGCTATACGAGCAGTACTTC.

The CDR3 DNA reads TGTGCCAGCAGCCTCCTAGCGGGAGTCTCCGGGGAGCTGTTTTTT. Its protein product is CASSLLAGVSGELFF. The chain joins TRBV6-5 to TRBJ2-2; 10 bases map to TRBD2. The CDR3 has 15 amino acids. Germline CDR1 is MNHEY and CDR2 is SVGAGI. The ends lost 6 bases at V and 6 bases at J; junction bases unmatched: 7.

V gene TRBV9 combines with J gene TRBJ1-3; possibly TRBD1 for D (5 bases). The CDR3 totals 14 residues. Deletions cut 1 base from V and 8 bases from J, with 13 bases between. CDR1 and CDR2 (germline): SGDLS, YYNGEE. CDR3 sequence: CASSVTGTEDTIYF. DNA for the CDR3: TGTGCCAGCAGCGTAACAGGCACCGAGGACACCATATATTTT.

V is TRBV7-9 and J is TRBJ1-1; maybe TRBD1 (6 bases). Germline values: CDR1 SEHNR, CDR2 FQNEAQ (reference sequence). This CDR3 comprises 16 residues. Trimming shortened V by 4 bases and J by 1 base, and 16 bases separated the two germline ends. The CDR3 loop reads CASSYPIGTTNTEAFF. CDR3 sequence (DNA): TGTGCCAGCAGCTATCCGATCGGGACAACGAACACTGAAGCTTTCTTT.

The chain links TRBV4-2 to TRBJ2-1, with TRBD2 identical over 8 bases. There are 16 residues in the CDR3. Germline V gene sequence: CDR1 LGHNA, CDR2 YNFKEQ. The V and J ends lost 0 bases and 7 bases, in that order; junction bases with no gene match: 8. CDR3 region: CASSQEGGSGANEQFF. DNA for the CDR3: TGTGCCAGCAGCCAAGAAGGGGGTAGCGGGGCTAATGAGCAGTTCTTC.

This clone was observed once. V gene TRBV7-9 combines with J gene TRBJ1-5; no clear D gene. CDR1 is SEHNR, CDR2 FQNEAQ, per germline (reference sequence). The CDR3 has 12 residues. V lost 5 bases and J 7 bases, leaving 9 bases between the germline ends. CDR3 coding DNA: TGTGCCAGCAGCGCGGATGCCCAGCCCCAGCATTTT. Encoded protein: CASSADAQPQHF.

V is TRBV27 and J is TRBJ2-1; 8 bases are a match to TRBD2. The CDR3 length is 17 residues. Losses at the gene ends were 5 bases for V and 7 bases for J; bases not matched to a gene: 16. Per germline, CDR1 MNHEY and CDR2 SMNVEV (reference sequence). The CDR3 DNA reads TGTGCCAGCAGTCCCTCAGTTGGTAGCGGGATTATTAATGAGCAGTTCTTC. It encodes CASSPSVGSGIINEQFF.

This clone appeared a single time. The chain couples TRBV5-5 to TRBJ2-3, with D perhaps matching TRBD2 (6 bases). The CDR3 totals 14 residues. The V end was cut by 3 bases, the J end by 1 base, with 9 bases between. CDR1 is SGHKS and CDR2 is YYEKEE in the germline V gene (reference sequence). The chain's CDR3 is CASSSLAGTDTQYF. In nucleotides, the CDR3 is TGTGCCAGCAGCTCCTTAGCGGGCACAGATACGCAGTATTTT. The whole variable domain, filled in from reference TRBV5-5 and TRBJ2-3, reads DAGVTQSPTHLIKTRGQQVTLRCSPISGHKSVSWYQQVLGQGPQFIFQYYEKEERGRGNFPDRFSARQFPNYSSELNVNALLLGDSALYLCASSSLAGTDTQYFGPGTRLTVL.

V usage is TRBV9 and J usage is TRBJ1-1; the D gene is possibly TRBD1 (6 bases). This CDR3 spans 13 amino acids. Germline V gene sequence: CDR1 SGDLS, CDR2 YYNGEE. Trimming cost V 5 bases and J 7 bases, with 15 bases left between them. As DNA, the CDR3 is TGTGCCAGCAGAGCCTCCGGGACACATGAAGCTTTCTTT. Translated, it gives CASRASGTHEAFF.

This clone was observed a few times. CDR3 nucleotides: TGTGCCAGCAGCTTCGCGGACACTGAAGCTTTCTTT. Translation gives CASSFADTEAFF. The rearrangement uses TRBV11-2 and TRBJ1-1, with D hard to call. The germline gives CDR1 SGHAT, CDR2 FQNNGV. Trimming cost V 3 bases and J 3 bases, with 5 bases left between them. CDR3 size: 12 residues.

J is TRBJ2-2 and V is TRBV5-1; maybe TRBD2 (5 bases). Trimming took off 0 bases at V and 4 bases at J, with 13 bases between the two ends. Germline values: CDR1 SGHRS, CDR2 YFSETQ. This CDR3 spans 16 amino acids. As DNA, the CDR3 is TGCGCCAGCAGCTTGGAGGCTAGTCGGGGCACCGGGGAGCTGTTTTTT. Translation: CASSLEASRGTGELFF.

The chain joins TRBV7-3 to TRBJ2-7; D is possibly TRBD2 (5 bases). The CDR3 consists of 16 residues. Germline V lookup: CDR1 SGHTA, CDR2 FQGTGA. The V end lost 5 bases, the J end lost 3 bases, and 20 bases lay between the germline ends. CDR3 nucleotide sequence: TGTGCCAGCAGCCCCTCGGGGTCCGCTCCTTACTACGAGCAGTACTTC. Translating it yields CASSPSGSAPYYEQYF.

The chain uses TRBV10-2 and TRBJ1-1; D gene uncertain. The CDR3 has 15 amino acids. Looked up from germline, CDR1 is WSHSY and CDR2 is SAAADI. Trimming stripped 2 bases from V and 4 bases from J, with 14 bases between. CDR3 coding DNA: TGCGCCAGCAGTGAGGGCCCCCTAGTGGGCACTGAAGCTTTCTTT. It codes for CASSEGPLVGTEAFF.